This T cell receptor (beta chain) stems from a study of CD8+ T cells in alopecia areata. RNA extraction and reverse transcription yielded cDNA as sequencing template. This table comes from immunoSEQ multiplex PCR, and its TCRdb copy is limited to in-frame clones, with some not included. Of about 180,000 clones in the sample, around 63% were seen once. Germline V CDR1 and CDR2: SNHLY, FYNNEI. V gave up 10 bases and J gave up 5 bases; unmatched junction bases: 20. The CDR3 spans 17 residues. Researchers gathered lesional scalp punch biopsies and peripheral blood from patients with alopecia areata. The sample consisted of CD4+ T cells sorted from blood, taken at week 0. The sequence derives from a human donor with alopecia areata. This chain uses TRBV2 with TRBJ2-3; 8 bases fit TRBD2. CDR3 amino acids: CATRVEVAGPQGDTQYF. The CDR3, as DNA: TGTGCCACCAGAGTGGAGGTAGCGGGGCCCCAGGGAGATACGCAGTATTTT. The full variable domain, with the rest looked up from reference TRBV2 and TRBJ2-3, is EPEVTQTPSHQVTQMGQEVILRCVPISNHLYFYWYRQILGQKVEFLVSFYNNEISEKSEIFDDQFSVERPDGSNFTLKIRSTKLEDSAMYFCATRVEVAGPQGDTQYFGPGTRLTVL.